A single sample is the source of the 17 T cell receptor beta chains below, sequenced in a study of beta chain features in type 1 diabetes. The investigators reverse transcribed all of the isolated RNA, so they sequenced expressed TCRB transcripts. Sequencing used immunoSEQ multiplex PCR; TCRdb keeps in-frame clones, though not all of them. The table records 430,000 or so clones, approximately 10% of them present only once. Sequencing was carried out using naive CD4+ T cells from blood. The source is a woman between 18 and 30 years old in good health.

The table lists this clone with a count of one. This sequence joins TRBV10-3 and TRBJ2-3, with TRBD2 matching over 12 bases. V shed 2 bases and J 4 bases; nucleotides not matched to a gene: 1. The CDR3 is made up of 15 amino acids. Germline V gene lookup returns CDR1 ENHRY and CDR2 SYGVKD. The CDR3 here is CAISEGLAGSDTQYF. CDR3 bases: TGTGCCATCAGTGAGGGACTAGCGGGGTCAGATACGCAGTATTTT.

The chain is built from TRBV4-1 and TRBJ2-6, with D possibly matching TRBD1 (5 bases). V was cut by 1 base and J by 0 bases, with 13 bases left in between. CDR1 MGHRA and CDR2 YSYEKL come from the germline V gene. The length of the CDR3 is 18 residues. The CDR3 spells CASSQVWAGSSGANVLTF. Written as DNA, the CDR3 is TGCGCCAGCAGCCAAGTATGGGCAGGGTCCTCTGGGGCCAACGTCCTGACTTTC.

There are a few counts of this clone. The gene calls are TRBV5-1 and TRBJ2-7, with 7 bases matching TRBD2. The trim removed 0 bases at V and 6 bases at J, leaving 6 bases unmatched. This CDR3 has 14 residues. Germline lookup yields CDR1 SGHRS and CDR2 YFSETQ. The CDR3 spells CASSLVAGAVEQYF. The DNA of the CDR3 is TGCGCCAGCAGCTTGGTGGCGGGAGCGGTCGAGCAGTACTTC. Full variable domain (rest looked up from reference TRBV5-1 and TRBJ2-7): KAGVTQTPRYLIKTRGQQVTLSCSPISGHRSVSWYQQTPGQGLQFLFEYFSETQRNKGNFPGRFSGRQFSNSRSEMNVSTLELGDSALYLCASSLVAGAVEQYFGPGTRLTVT.

This clone was seen only a few times. This chain joins TRBV4-2 and TRBJ2-7; perhaps TRBD2 as D (5 bases). From germline, CDR1 is LGHNA and CDR2 YNFKEQ. V lost 4 bases and J lost 2, with 15 bases in between. The CDR3 extends over 15 amino acids. The CDR3 region is CASSPGQSGTYEQYF. The CDR3 DNA reads as TGTGCCAGCAGCCCGGGTCAAAGCGGTACCTACGAGCAGTACTTC.

The chain couples TRBV5-1 to TRBJ1-2, with 7 bases matching TRBD1. Germline CDR1 SGHRS, CDR2 YFSETQ. The CDR3 has 13 amino acids. V lost 4 bases to trimming and J lost 3 bases; unmatched junction nucleotides: 3. The CDR3: CASSITGDYGYTF. CDR3 bases: TGCGCCAGCAGCATCACAGGGGACTATGGCTACACCTTC.

This clone was observed a few times. The chain combines TRBV4-2 with TRBJ1-2; 8 bases agree with TRBD1. Germline V lookup: CDR1 LGHNA, CDR2 YNFKEQ. This CDR3 comprises 13 residues. J lost 6 bases, V lost 0 bases, and 0 bases had no gene match. The CDR3 region has the DNA TGTGCCAGCAGCCAAGACAGGGGGCATGGCTACACCTTC. Its translation is CASSQDRGHGYTF.

As DNA, the CDR3 is TGTGCCAGCAGCGTAGTCAAGGCGACAGATACGCAGTATTTT. The encoded protein is CASSVVKATDTQYF. The genes are TRBV9 and TRBJ2-3; D not resolved. The CDR3 is 14 amino acids. Trimming took 0 bases from V and 3 from J, leaving 8 bases between them. Germline-derived CDR1 and CDR2 are SGDLS and YYNGEE. Full variable domain (remainder filled in from reference TRBV9 and TRBJ2-3): DSGVTQTPKHLITATGQRVTLRCSPRSGDLSVYWYQQSLDQGLQFLIQYYNGEERAKGNILERFSAQQFPDLHSELNLSSLELGDSALYFCASSVVKATDTQYFGPGTRLTVL.

V gene TRBV4-1 combines with J gene TRBJ1-2; D is perhaps TRBD1 (5 bases). Germline CDR1 and CDR2: MGHRA and YSYEKL. This CDR3 contains 14 residues. The V end was cut by 7 bases, the J end by 6 bases, with 18 bases between. The CDR3 DNA sequence: TGCGCCAGCACCAACTTTGGGGGTCGGAATGGCTACACCTTC. It codes for CASTNFGGRNGYTF.

The chain couples TRBV28 to TRBJ2-3; TRBD2 agrees at 15 bases. Looked up from germline, CDR1 is MDHEN and CDR2 is SYDVKM. The V and J ends lost 2 bases and 8 bases, in that order; junction bases with no gene match: 5. The CDR3 runs to 16 residues. This chain's CDR3 is CASSLGLAGGPGTQYF. For the CDR3, the DNA is TGTGCCAGCAGTTTAGGACTAGCGGGGGGGCCAGGTACGCAGTATTTT.

A few counts support this clone. This chain connects TRBV14 to TRBJ2-5; D is possibly TRBD2 (6 bases). CDR1 and CDR2 from the germline V gene are SGHDN and FVKESK. The CDR3 is made up of 11 amino acids. The V gene lost 4 bases and the J gene lost 7 bases, with 7 bases spanning the gap. The CDR3 bases are TGTGCCAGCAGCCCGGAGGGGACCCAGTACTTC. This gives the protein CASSPEGTQYF.

This clone was found a few times. The chain joins TRBV4-1 to TRBJ1-3; D not certain. Germline V gene sequence: CDR1 MGHRA, CDR2 YSYEKL. This CDR3 has 15 amino acids. With 1 base removed from V and 4 bases from J, the gap between germline ends came to 11 bases. The CDR3 DNA sequence: TGCGCCAGCAGCCAAGTGCGAGGCAGGGGAAACACCATATATTTT. Encoded protein: CASSQVRGRGNTIYF.

The table lists this clone with a few counts. This chain links TRBV9 with TRBJ2-1; 7 positions agree with TRBD1. Germline CDR1 SGDLS, CDR2 YYNGEE. Trimming at V came to 0 bases and at J to 7 bases, leaving 10 bases not matched to a gene. The CDR3 is 16 amino acids. CDR3 coding DNA: TGTGCCAGCAGCGTAGTTTCGAGAAAGGACAGGAATGAGCAGTTCTTC. It codes for CASSVVSRKDRNEQFF.

About this clone: The junction differs from germline at one of its ends, possibly a read error. Other DNA sequences in the same sample also yield this CDR3. The chain recombines TRBV7-2 with TRBJ2-5, with 10 bases matching TRBD2. The length of the CDR3 is 14 residues. Germline V gene lookup returns CDR1 SGHTA and CDR2 FQGNSA. The CDR3 region is CASSLAGAGETQYF. The CDR3 coding sequence is TGTGCCAGCAGCCTAGCGGGAGCTGGGGAGACCCAGTACTTC.

This chain uses TRBV28 with TRBJ2-1; TRBD1 might be the D (5 bases). The germline gives CDR1 MDHEN, CDR2 SYDVKM. V was cut by 7 bases and J by 1 base, with 17 bases left in between. The CDR3 is 16 amino acids. CDR3: CASKEHGAASYNEQFF. The CDR3, as DNA: TGTGCCAGCAAAGAGCATGGGGCGGCGTCCTACAATGAGCAGTTCTTC.

J is TRBJ1-2 and V is TRBV25-1, with D uncertain. Trimming left V 5 bases short and J 8 bases short, with 9 bases between. Germline assignment: CDR1 MGHDK and CDR2 SYGVNS. The CDR3 extends over 11 amino acids. The CDR3 is CASSRLGGYTF. The CDR3 region has the DNA TGTGCCAGCAGTCGATTAGGGGGCTACACCTTC.

The chain joins TRBV7-2 to TRBJ2-3; 7 nucleotides agree with TRBD1. There are 15 residues in the CDR3. CDR1 SGHTA and CDR2 FQGNSA come from the germline V gene. V was clipped by 5 bases and J by 0 bases; unmatched bases: 5. The DNA of the CDR3 is TGTGCCAGCAGCAAAGACAGGGCTAGCACAGATACGCAGTATTTT. Translation: CASSKDRASTDTQYF.

The chain joins TRBV4-1 to TRBJ2-1; TRBD2 matches at 8 bases. Germline lookup yields CDR1 MGHRA and CDR2 YSYEKL. J lost 7 bases, V lost 3 bases, and 8 bases had no gene match. The CDR3 contains 15 residues. DNA of the CDR3: TGCGCCAGCAGCCAGTGGACTAGCACGGGAAATGAGCAGTTCTTC. Its translation is CASSQWTSTGNEQFF.